This T cell receptor (beta chain) was captured by sequencing in a study of control samples from healthy donors and cancer patients. The CDR3 length is 17 residues. The V gene's germline CDR1 is MNHNS and CDR2 SASEGT. V dropped 1 base and J dropped 5 bases, with 21 bases sitting between them. Profiling relied on immunoSEQ multiplex PCR, and the TCRdb table lists in-frame clones only, not all of them. The sample contains around 110,000 clones, around 89% of which appear only once. The sequenced sample consisted of PBMCs. The rearrangement joins TRBV6-1 to TRBJ2-7, with a possible D match to TRBD2 (7 bases). This clonotype originated in a woman aged 45-65 years with colorectal cancer. The CDR3 bases are TGTGCCAGCAGTGAAGTGAGGTACAGACAAGGGGGGGACGAGCAGTACTTC. Amino acid sequence: CASSEVRYRQGGDEQYF.